These 19 T cell receptor beta chains were all obtained from the same sample, sequenced in a study of post-analysis software for immune sequencing data. Carried by the TCR beta cDNA libraries were unique molecular identifiers. TCRdb re-called the PCR reads through MiXCR, storing one row per CDR3 protein. The table includes 150,000 or so distinct CDR3 sequences, under 40% detected once. This specimen was blood, taken after autologous hematopoietic stem cell transplantation. These receptor sequences come from a girl between 5 and 17 years old with multiple sclerosis.

The rearrangement joins TRBV12-5 to TRBJ2-2, with 7 bases matching TRBD2. The J segment lost 2 bases and the V segment lost 4 bases, leaving 10 bases of the junction unmatched. This CDR3 contains 17 residues. Germline V gene data show CDR1 as LGHNT and CDR2 as FRNRAP. Written as DNA, the CDR3 is TGTGCTAGTGGTTGGGTCGGCTCTAGCGGAAACACCGGGGAGCTGTTTTTT. Translation gives CASGWVGSSGNTGELFF.

The rearrangement links TRBV7-2 to TRBJ2-1; D is ambiguous. Germline loops: CDR1 SGHTA, CDR2 FQGNSA. This CDR3 region has 13 residues. V lost 4 bases to trimming and J lost 6 bases, with 10 bases between them. CDR3 protein: CASSWVLGNEQFF. The CDR3 DNA reads TGTGCCAGCAGCTGGGTTCTAGGCAATGAGCAGTTCTTC.

This rearrangement joins TRBV7-9 to TRBJ2-1; D could derive from TRBD1 or TRBD2 (5 bases each). Germline values: CDR1 SEHNR, CDR2 FQNEAQ (reference sequence). V was pared by 5 bases and J by 9 bases, with 11 bases between. The length of the CDR3 is 12 residues. In DNA, the CDR3 is TGTGCCAGCAGCAGTCTCGGGGCTGAGCAGTTCTTC. Translating gives CASSSLGAEQFF.

The rearrangement links TRBV29-1 to TRBJ2-1; no firm D call. The CDR3 loop spans 13 amino acids. Germline CDR1 reads SQVTM; CDR2 reads ANQGSEA. The V end lost 2 bases, the J end lost 0 bases, and 5 bases lay between the germline ends. CDR3 loop: CSVETSSYNEQFF. In DNA form, the CDR3 reads TGCAGCGTTGAAACGAGCTCCTACAATGAGCAGTTCTTC.

This clonotype was counted a few times. The rearrangement uses TRBV6-2 or TRBV6-3 and TRBJ1-5, with TRBD1 as a possible D gene (5 bases). The CDR3 is made up of 19 amino acids. Germline lookup yields CDR1 MNHEY and CDR2 SVGEGT. V was shortened by 6 bases and J by 0 bases, with 24 bases between the two germline ends. CDR3 sequence (DNA): TGTGCCAGCAGACCCGTCCCCGGGACTCGAAGTTATAGCAATCAGCCCCAGCATTTT. It specifies CASRPVPGTRSYSNQPQHF.

This clonotype was counted only a few times. Here the CDR3 reads CASSQGLYEQYF. CDR3 DNA: TGTGCCAGCAGTCAGGGACTTTACGAGCAGTACTTC. V gene TRBV12-3 or TRBV12-4 combines with J gene TRBJ2-7, with D possibly being TRBD2 (6 bases). The CDR3 is 12 amino acids. V shed 5 bases and J shed 4 bases, with 9 bases lying between them.

This clonotype showed up just a few times. This chain links TRBV5-1 with TRBJ2-3, with 10 bases fitting TRBD2. This CDR3 is 17 amino acids long. V lost 0 bases to trimming and J lost 5 bases; unmatched junction nucleotides: 9. From germline, CDR1 is SGHRS and CDR2 YFSETQ. This chain's CDR3 is CASSLGSGTSVVDTQYF. The CDR3 nucleotides are TGCGCCAGCAGCTTGGGGTCCGGGACTAGCGTCGTAGATACGCAGTATTTT.

This chain joins TRBV28 and TRBJ1-6, with no clear D. CDR1 is MDHEN, CDR2 SYDVKM, per germline. Trimming stripped 3 bases from V and 5 bases from J, with 8 bases between. This CDR3 spans 14 amino acids. CDR3 coding DNA: TGTGCCAGCAGTTTCGGGAGCGATAATTCACCCCTCCACTTT. The encoded protein is CASSFGSDNSPLHF.

This sequence joins TRBV27 and TRBJ2-7; TRBD2 matches 13 bases. Germline V lookup: CDR1 MNHEY, CDR2 SMNVEV (reference sequence). This CDR3 comprises 18 residues. After removal of 3 bases from V and 5 bases from J, the junction contained 13 bases not matched to a gene. In DNA form, the CDR3 reads TGTGCCAGCAGTTTGCTTCCTCTGACTAGCGGGAGGACCCACGAGCAGTACTTC. Translated: CASSLLPLTSGRTHEQYF.

The chain uses TRBV15 and TRBJ1-2, with 8 bases fitting TRBD1. J lost 2 bases, V lost 6 bases, and 5 bases had no gene match. The CDR3 consists of 14 residues. The germline gives CDR1 LNHNV, CDR2 YYDKDF (reference sequence). This CDR3 reads CATRGTGDNYGYTF. The CDR3 nucleotides read TGTGCCACCAGGGGGACAGGCGACAACTATGGCTACACCTTC.

This clonotype was recorded a few times. This chain connects TRBV6-2 or TRBV6-3 to TRBJ1-5; TRBD1 matches 7 bases. V trimming: 2 bases; J trimming: 8 bases; junction bases outside the gene matches: 12. This CDR3 has 16 residues. Germline lookup yields CDR1 MNHEY and CDR2 SVGEGT. CDR3 sequence: CASSYGQERFIEPQHF. The CDR3, as DNA: TGTGCCAGCAGTTACGGACAGGAGAGGTTTATCGAGCCCCAGCATTTT.

In this sample, this clonotype turned up a few times. The CDR3 loop reads CASSEQAASTDTQYF. The CDR3 DNA is TGTGCCAGCAGTGAGCAAGCGGCTAGCACAGATACGCAGTATTTT. This chain uses TRBV6-4 with TRBJ2-3; D is perhaps TRBD2 (5 bases). Germline CDR1 is MRHNA and CDR2 is SNTAGT. The CDR3 sequence is 15 residues long. The V end lost 3 bases, the J end lost 0 bases, and 10 bases lay between the germline ends.

The V and J genes are TRBV7-2 and TRBJ2-1, with D tentatively TRBD1 (6 bases). The J call is doubtful: the DNA matches TRBJ2-7 better. This CDR3 spans 16 amino acids. CDR1 is SGHTA and CDR2 is FQGNSA in the germline V gene. This CDR3 reads CASSLGGGSSYNEQYF. CDR3 coding DNA: TGTGCCAGCAGCTTAGGAGGGGGAAGCTCCTACAATGAGCAGTACTTC.

V is TRBV29-1 and J is TRBJ2-1, with D perhaps TRBD1 or TRBD2 (5 bases each). Germline assignment: CDR1 SQVTM and CDR2 ANQGSEA. V lost 5 bases and J 5 bases, leaving 16 bases between the germline ends. The CDR3 is 14 amino acids. CDR3 sequence reads: CSVRRVTGHNEQFF. The CDR3 DNA reads as TGCAGCGTTCGACGGGTGACGGGACACAATGAGCAGTTCTTC.

Concerning this clonotype: A junction end diverges from the germline sequence, so it may reflect a read error. The chain combines TRBV5-4 with TRBJ2-6, with D tentatively TRBD1 (6 bases). CDR1 and CDR2 (germline): SGHNT, YYREEE (reference sequence). This CDR3 is built from 15 residues. As DNA, the CDR3 is TGTGTCAGCAGCCCGACAGGAACTGGGGCCAACGTCCTGACTTTC. Translated, it gives CVSSPTGTGANVLTF.

This clonotype has more than one count but fewer than ten. Germline and junction disagree at one end, which may indicate a read error. This chain joins TRBV7-3 and TRBJ2-1; perhaps TRBD1 as D (6 bases). This CDR3 comprises 17 residues. From germline, CDR1 is SGHTA and CDR2 FQGTGA. The CDR3: CASSLLSGTHDYSEQFF. CDR3 bases: TGTGCCAGCAGCTTACTTTCCGGGACACATGATTACAGTGAGCAGTTCTTC.

This sequence joins TRBV20-1 and TRBJ2-5; possibly TRBD2 for D (6 bases). The J call could be wrong; TRBJ2-7 is a better fit for the DNA end. The germline CDR1 and CDR2 sequences are DFQATT and SNEGSKA (reference sequence). This CDR3 region has 13 residues. The CDR3 spells CSASRGSGYEQYF. The CDR3 nucleotides read TGCAGTGCTAGCCGTGGGAGCGGGTACGAGCAGTACTTC.

V and J are TRBV9 and TRBJ1-6; perhaps TRBD1 as D (5 bases). From germline, CDR1 is SGDLS and CDR2 YYNGEE. The V end was cut by 4 bases, the J end by 9 bases, with 11 bases between. The CDR3 consists of 13 residues. The CDR3 is CASSLGEASPLHF. CDR3 nucleotide sequence: TGTGCCAGCAGCTTAGGGGAGGCTTCACCCCTCCACTTT.

This clonotype was observed a handful of times. The chain employs TRBV10-3 and TRBJ2-4; tentatively, D is TRBD2 (5 bases). The CDR3 length is 12 residues. Germline-derived CDR1 and CDR2 are ENHRY and SYGVKD. V shed 6 bases and J shed 13 bases, with 16 bases lying between them. The CDR3 DNA reads TGTGCCATCAGAGGAGGCCTAGCTGAGCAGTACTTC. This gives the protein CAIRGGLAEQYF.